Given below is one TCR beta chain in context. The antigen is not known. The record originates from a study of graft-versus-host responses after intestinal transplantation. Sequenced by immunoSEQ multiplex PCR; TCRdb stores in-frame clones only, minus some. The table records 84,000 or so clones, more than 75% of them present only once. The CDR3 contains 13 residues. Trimming took 1 base from V and 2 from J, leaving 4 bases between them. Germline assignment: CDR1 KGHSH and CDR2 LQKENI. The sample in question was unstimulated CD8+ T cells sorted from spleen or lymph node cells, obtained before transplant. The chain joins TRBV18 to TRBJ2-3; D is undetermined. The sequence was obtained from a human donor who was the organ donor for an intestinal transplant. CDR3: CASSPRVTDTQYF. In DNA form, the CDR3 reads TGTGCCAGCTCACCACGGGTCACAGATACGCAGTATTTT.